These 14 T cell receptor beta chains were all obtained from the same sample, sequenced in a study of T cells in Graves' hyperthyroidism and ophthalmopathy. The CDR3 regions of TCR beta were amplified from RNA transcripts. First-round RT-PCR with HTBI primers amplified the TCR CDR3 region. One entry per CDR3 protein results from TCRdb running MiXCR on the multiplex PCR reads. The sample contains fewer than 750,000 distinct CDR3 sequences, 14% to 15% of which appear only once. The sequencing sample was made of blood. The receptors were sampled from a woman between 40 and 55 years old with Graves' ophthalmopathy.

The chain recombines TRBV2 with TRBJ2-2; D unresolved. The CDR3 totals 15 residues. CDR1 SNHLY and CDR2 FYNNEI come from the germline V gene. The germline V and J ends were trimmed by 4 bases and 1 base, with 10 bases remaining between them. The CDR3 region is CASSVRRMNTGELFF. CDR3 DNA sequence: TGTGCCAGCAGTGTTCGGCGGATGAACACCGGGGAGCTGTTTTTT.

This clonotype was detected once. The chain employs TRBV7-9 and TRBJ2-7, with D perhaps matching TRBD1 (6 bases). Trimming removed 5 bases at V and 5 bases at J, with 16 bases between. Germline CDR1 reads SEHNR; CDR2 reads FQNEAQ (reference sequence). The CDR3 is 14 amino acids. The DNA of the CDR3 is TGTGCCAGCAGCACACAGACAGGCCTCCACGAGCAGTACTTC. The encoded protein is CASSTQTGLHEQYF.

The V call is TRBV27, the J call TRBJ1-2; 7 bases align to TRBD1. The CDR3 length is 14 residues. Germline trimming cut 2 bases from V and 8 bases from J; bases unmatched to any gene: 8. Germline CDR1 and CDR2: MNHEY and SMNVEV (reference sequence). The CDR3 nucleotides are TGTGCCAGCAGTTTAGGGGGGCAAGGGGGCGGCTACACCTTC. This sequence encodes CASSLGGQGGGYTF.

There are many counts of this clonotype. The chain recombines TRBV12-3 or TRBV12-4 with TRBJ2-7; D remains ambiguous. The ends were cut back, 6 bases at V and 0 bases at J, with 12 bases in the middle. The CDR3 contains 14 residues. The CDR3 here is CASSPGPSSYEQYF. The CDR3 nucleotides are TGTGCCAGCAGCCCGGGCCCAAGCTCCTACGAGCAGTACTTC.

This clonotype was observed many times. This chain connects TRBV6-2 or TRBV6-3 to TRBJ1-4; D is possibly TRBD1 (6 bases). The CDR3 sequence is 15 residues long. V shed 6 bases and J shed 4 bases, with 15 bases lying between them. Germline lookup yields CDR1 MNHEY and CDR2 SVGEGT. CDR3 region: CASRTGQTGNEKLFF. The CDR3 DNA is TGTGCCAGCAGAACAGGACAGACGGGTAATGAAAAACTGTTTTTT.

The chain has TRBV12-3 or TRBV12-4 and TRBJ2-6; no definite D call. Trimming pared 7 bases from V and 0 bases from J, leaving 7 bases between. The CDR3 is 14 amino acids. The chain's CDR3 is CASTQNSGANVLTF. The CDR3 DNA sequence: TGTGCCAGCACTCAGAACTCTGGGGCCAACGTCCTGACTTTC.

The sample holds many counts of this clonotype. The CDR3 region is CASSLAGLGNQPQHF. DNA of the CDR3: TGTGCCAGCAGCTTAGCGGGGTTGGGCAATCAGCCCCAGCATTTT. The V and J genes are TRBV7-8 and TRBJ1-5; no clear D. Germline-derived CDR1 and CDR2 are SGHVS and FQNEAQ. V was pared by 0 bases and J by 2 bases, with 8 bases between. This CDR3 has 15 residues.

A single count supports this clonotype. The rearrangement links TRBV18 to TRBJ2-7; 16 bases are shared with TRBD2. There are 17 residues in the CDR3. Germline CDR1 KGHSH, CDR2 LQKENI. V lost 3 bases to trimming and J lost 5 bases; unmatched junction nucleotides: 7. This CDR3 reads CASSPYGTSGRADEQYF. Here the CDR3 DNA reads TGTGCCAGCTCACCTTACGGGACTAGCGGGAGGGCCGACGAGCAGTACTTC.

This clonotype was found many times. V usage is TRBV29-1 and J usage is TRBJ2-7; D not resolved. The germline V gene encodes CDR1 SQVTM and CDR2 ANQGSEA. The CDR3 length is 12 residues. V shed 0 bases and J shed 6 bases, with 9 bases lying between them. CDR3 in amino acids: CSVEDRSSEQYF. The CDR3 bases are TGCAGCGTTGAAGATCGTAGCAGCGAGCAGTACTTC.

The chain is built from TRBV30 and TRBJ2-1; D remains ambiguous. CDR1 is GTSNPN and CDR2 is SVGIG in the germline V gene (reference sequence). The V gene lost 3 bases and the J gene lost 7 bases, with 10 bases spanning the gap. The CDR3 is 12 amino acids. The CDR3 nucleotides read TGTGCCTGGAGCTCTATGAGGAATGAGCAGTTCTTC. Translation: CAWSSMRNEQFF.

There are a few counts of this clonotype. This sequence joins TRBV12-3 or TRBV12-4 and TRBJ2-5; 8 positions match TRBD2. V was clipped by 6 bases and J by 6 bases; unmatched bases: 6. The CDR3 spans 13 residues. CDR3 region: CASRFGGEKTQYF. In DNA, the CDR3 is TGTGCCAGCAGGTTCGGGGGGGAAAAGACCCAGTACTTC.

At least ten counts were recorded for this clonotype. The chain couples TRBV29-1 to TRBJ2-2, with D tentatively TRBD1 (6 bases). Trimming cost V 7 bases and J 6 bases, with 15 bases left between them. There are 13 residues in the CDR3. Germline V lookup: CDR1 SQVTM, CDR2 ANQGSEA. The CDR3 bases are TGCAGCGGGGGGCTACAGGAGGCCGGGGAGCTGTTTTTT. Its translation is CSGGLQEAGELFF.

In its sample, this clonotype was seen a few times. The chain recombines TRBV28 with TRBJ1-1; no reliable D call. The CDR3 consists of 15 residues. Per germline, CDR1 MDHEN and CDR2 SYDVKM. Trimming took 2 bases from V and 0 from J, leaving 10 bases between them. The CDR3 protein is CASSLEPTLNTEAFF. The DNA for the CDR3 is TGTGCCAGCAGTTTAGAGCCTACATTGAACACTGAAGCTTTCTTT.

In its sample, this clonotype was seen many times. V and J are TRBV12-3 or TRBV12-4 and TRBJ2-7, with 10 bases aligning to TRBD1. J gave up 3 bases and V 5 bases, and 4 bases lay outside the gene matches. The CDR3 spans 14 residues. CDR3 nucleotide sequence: TGTGCCAGCAGTCCGGGACAGGGGCGCTACGAGCAGTACTTC. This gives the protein CASSPGQGRYEQYF.